The rows below give T cell receptor beta chains drawn from one sample of a study of T-cell memory formation after mild COVID-19. TCRdb analysed the 5' RACE reads with MiXCR anew, one entry per CDR3 protein. The data contain more than 250,000 distinct CDR3 sequences, around 17% of them seen just once; the ten biggest clones take up 20% to 25%. Sequencing was done on a sample of PBMCs or a T cell subset sorted from them (not recorded which). These receptors all stem from a man between 18 and 29 years old who had mild COVID-19 (a few samples of this study predate the infection). Cell type and time point are not known. CDR3s include the opening cysteine and the closing phenylalanine or tryptophan. D genes are given only for firm matches.

V: TRBV4-1; J: TRBJ1-5; D: -; CDR3: CASSRGRVPAQPQHF
V: TRBV9; J: TRBJ1-1; D: TRBD1; CDR3: CASSSSLGQGGEAFF
V: TRBV18; J: TRBJ2-7; D: TRBD1; CDR3: CASSPLAGTGDHEQYF
V: TRBV12-3/TRBV12-4; J: TRBJ2-1; D: TRBD2; CDR3: CASQLAGGQLEQFF
V: TRBV19; J: TRBJ2-1; D: -; CDR3: CASSIGGRGFF
V: TRBV7-3; J: TRBJ2-5; D: TRBD1; CDR3: CASSSGQGWRTQYF
V: TRBV18; J: TRBJ2-4; D: -; CDR3: CASSSYEQGGNIQYF
V: TRBV11-2; J: TRBJ2-2; D: TRBD1; CDR3: CASSLMGQYTGELFF
V: TRBV25-1; J: TRBJ1-2; D: -; CDR3: CASSDGYGYTF
V: TRBV12-5; J: TRBJ2-5; D: TRBD2; CDR3: CASGATGLAGWETQYF
V: TRBV2; J: TRBJ2-4; D: -; CDR3: CASTEEAGANIQYF
V: TRBV11-2; J: TRBJ1-6; D: -; CDR3: CASSLGGRPSGSPLHF
V: TRBV27; J: TRBJ2-6; D: -; CDR3: CASVGVRSGSGANVLTF
V: TRBV7-8; J: TRBJ1-5; D: -; CDR3: CASSARQQGYSNQPQHF
V: TRBV6-2/TRBV6-3; J: TRBJ2-1; D: -; CDR3: CASSFGQYEQFF
V: TRBV7-6; J: TRBJ1-5; D: -; CDR3: CASSPDGGRQPQHF
V: TRBV20-1; J: TRBJ1-2; D: -; CDR3: CSAPGQMDYGYTF
V: TRBV18; J: TRBJ2-7; D: TRBD2; CDR3: CASSAIAGAYYEQYF
V: TRBV6-4; J: TRBJ2-5; D: -; CDR3: CASSATPRSTQYF
V: TRBV6-6; J: TRBJ2-5; D: -; CDR3: CASSYSRVSETQYF
V: TRBV4-2; J: TRBJ2-3; D: -; CDR3: CASNQGGRTDTQYF
V: TRBV29-1; J: TRBJ2-2; D: -; CDR3: CSGSLTGSGELFF
V: TRBV9; J: TRBJ2-7; D: TRBD2; CDR3: CASTHGTSEDEQYF
V: TRBV3-1; J: TRBJ1-2; D: -; CDR3: CASSQVNYGYTF
V: TRBV5-1; J: TRBJ1-2; D: -; CDR3: CASSLPLPDQYGYTF
V: TRBV3-1; J: TRBJ2-2; D: -; CDR3: CASSQGAEGAGELFF
V: TRBV4-3; J: TRBJ1-2; D: -; CDR3: CASSQEGRGFDGYTF
V: TRBV6-2/TRBV6-3; J: TRBJ1-1; D: TRBD1; CDR3: CASSVRDRVRTEAFF